This T cell receptor (beta chain) was captured in a study of post-analysis software for immune sequencing data. For the study at large: Disease trajectories encompassed relapsing-remitting, secondary progressive and progressive-relapsing multiple sclerosis.

General study points: There was significantly lower normalized Chao1 diversity in multiple sclerosis patients than in controls. Relative to controls, patients had five TRBV segments at higher frequency, with TRBV5-6, TRBV5-1 and TRBV20-1 among these. Under the F measure, samples that were prepared in one batch clustered strongly together.

Incorporated into the TCR beta cDNA libraries were unique molecular identifiers, which served to reduce PCR and sequencing biases. With 1 to 10 million T cells as the source, about half a million cDNA molecules resulted. TCRdb re-called the PCR reads through MiXCR, storing one row per CDR3 protein. Here the sample spans more than 450,000 distinct CDR3 sequences, about 40% being singletons. In the case of this clonotype: Its antigen is unknown.

The CDR3 is 13 residues long. Germline V lookup: CDR1 LGHDT, CDR2 YNNKEL (reference sequence). The source is a girl aged 10-17 years with multiple sclerosis. The chain is built from TRBV3-1 and TRBJ2-4; the D gene is possibly TRBD1 (7 bases). The end of the DNA fits TRBJ2-7 better, so the J call may be wrong. The sample comprised blood. CDR3 region: CASSQDQGGEQYF. As DNA, the CDR3 is TGTGCCAGCAGCCAAGATCAGGGGGGCGAGCAGTACTTC.